These T cell receptor beta chains were read from a single sample in a study of human T cells and chemical hapten exposure. Each CDR3 protein is one row after TCRdb ran MiXCR on the RACE reads. The table lists some 70,000 distinct CDR3 sequences, more than 30% of them singletons. Material: whole blood, obtained in connection with sensitization to the hapten diphenylcyclopropenone (DPC). These receptors came from a middle-aged man with alopecia areata. Some clones in this sample may be carry-over from other donors' samples. The CDR3 runs from the conserved cysteine through the conserved F or W. The order of the fields is V gene, clone size, J gene, D gene, CDR3 DNA, CDR3 protein. D genes are given only for firm matches. A row's size may be missing; if present it is once, few, many or a size class.

V: TRBV5-4; size: few; J: TRBJ2-7; D: -; DNA: TGTGCCAGCAGCCTGAGCTCTGGCAGGGGTTACGAGCAGTACTTC; CDR3: CASSLSSGRGYEQYF
V: TRBV12-3/TRBV12-4; size: -; J: TRBJ2-3; D: TRBD2; DNA: TGTGCCAGCAGTCCTAGCGGGAGGGGGCGAGATACGCAGTATTTT; CDR3: CASSPSGRGRDTQYF
V: TRBV30; size: few; J: TRBJ2-3; D: -; DNA: TGTGCCTGGAGTTGGGCGGGCAGGGTGATAGATACGCAGTATTTT; CDR3: CAWSWAGRVIDTQYF
V: TRBV20-1; size: -; J: TRBJ2-1; D: TRBD2; DNA: TGCAGTGCTACCCTAATTGGCGGGGGACTTCACAATGAGCAGTTCTTC; CDR3: CSATLIGGGLHNEQFF
V: TRBV7-2; size: -; J: TRBJ1-4; D: -; DNA: TGTGCCAGCAGCTTAGCAGGGTTCGAAAAACTGTTTTTT; CDR3: CASSLAGFEKLFF
V: TRBV6-2/TRBV6-3; size: -; J: TRBJ2-5; D: TRBD2; DNA: TGTGCCAGCAGAGGGAGCGGGAGGCTCCAAGAGACCCAGTACTTC; CDR3: CASRGSGRLQETQYF
V: TRBV29-1; size: few; J: TRBJ1-1; D: -; DNA: TGCAGCGGTGCGAACACTGAAGCTTTCTTT; CDR3: CSGANTEAFF
V: TRBV3-1; size: -; J: TRBJ2-7; D: TRBD1; DNA: TGTGCCAGCAGCCCCCGGGACAGGTGGTACGAGCAGTACTTC; CDR3: CASSPRDRWYEQYF
V: TRBV7-3; size: -; J: TRBJ2-5; D: TRBD2; DNA: TGTGCCAGCAGCTCGGGACTAGCGGGAGCCCTCGGGACCCAGTACTTC; CDR3: CASSSGLAGALGTQYF
V: TRBV10-3; size: -; J: TRBJ1-6; D: -; DNA: TGTGCCATCAGTGAGGTCAGGGTAAATTCACCCCTCCACTTT; CDR3: CAISEVRVNSPLHF
V: TRBV6-5; size: -; J: TRBJ1-2; D: -; DNA: TGTGCCAGCACCCAGGGTGGACATGGCTACACCTTC; CDR3: CASTQGGHGYTF
V: TRBV20-1; size: -; J: TRBJ1-3; D: -; DNA: TGCAGTGCTAGTCGAGGGCCGAGCTCTGGAAACACCATATATTTT; CDR3: CSASRGPSSGNTIYF
V: TRBV24-1; size: few; J: TRBJ1-5; D: -; DNA: TGTGCCACCAGTGCAGGGTCGGCCCAGCCCCAGCATTTT; CDR3: CATSAGSAQPQHF
V: TRBV11-3; size: -; J: TRBJ2-3; D: -; DNA: TGTGCCAGCAGCTTTCACAGAAGGACGACAGATACGCAGTATTTT; CDR3: CASSFHRRTTDTQYF
V: TRBV20-1; size: -; J: TRBJ1-5; D: -; DNA: TGCAGTGCTAGTCGGGCTCAGACGGGGGATCAGCCCCAGCATTTT; CDR3: CSASRAQTGDQPQHF
V: TRBV5-5; size: -; J: TRBJ2-3; D: -; DNA: TGTGCCAGCAGCACTAAGGGGACCAGTAACACAGATACGCAGTATTTT; CDR3: CASSTKGTSNTDTQYF
V: TRBV7-9; size: few; J: TRBJ2-7; D: TRBD2; DNA: TGTGCCAGCAGCCCGCCCCGGTATGAGGTGAGCGGGATTTTCTACGAGCAGTACTTC; CDR3: CASSPPRYEVSGIFYEQYF
V: TRBV30; size: -; J: TRBJ1-5; D: TRBD1; DNA: TGTGCCTGGAGTGAAGGGACAGCCAATCAGCCCCAGCATTTT; CDR3: CAWSEGTANQPQHF
V: TRBV3-1; size: -; J: TRBJ2-5; D: TRBD2; DNA: TGTGCCAGCAGACCCACCCCCCCGGGGGGAGAGACCCAGTACTTC; CDR3: CASRPTPPGGETQYF
V: TRBV4-2; size: -; J: TRBJ2-1; D: -; DNA: TGTGCCAGCAGCCAAGCCCTAGACTCCTCTTCCGAGCAGTTCTTC; CDR3: CASSQALDSSSEQFF
V: TRBV7-8; size: -; J: TRBJ2-3; D: -; DNA: TGTGCCAGCAGTCTTCTAGGGCTCACAGATACGCAGTATTTT; CDR3: CASSLLGLTDTQYF
V: TRBV20-1; size: -; J: TRBJ1-6; D: -; DNA: TGCAGTGCTATGGCCGGGTCCTATAATTCACCCCTCCACTTT; CDR3: CSAMAGSYNSPLHF
V: TRBV20-1; size: few; J: TRBJ2-6; D: -; DNA: TGCAGTGCTAGAGATACGCGCTCTGGGGCCAACGTCCTGACTTTC; CDR3: CSARDTRSGANVLTF
V: TRBV20-1; size: once; J: TRBJ2-7; D: -; DNA: TGCAGTGCCCGGGACGCTCCTGCCTACGAGCAGTACTTC; CDR3: CSARDAPAYEQYF
V: TRBV2; size: -; J: TRBJ2-2; D: TRBD2; DNA: TGTGCCAGGGGGCAAGCGGGAGAGACCGGGGAGCTGTTTTTT; CDR3: CARGQAGETGELFF
V: TRBV12-3/TRBV12-4; size: -; J: TRBJ1-2; D: TRBD1; DNA: TGTGCCAGCAGTCCCCTCCCGACAGGGCAAGGCTACACCTTC; CDR3: CASSPLPTGQGYTF
V: TRBV12-3/TRBV12-4; size: -; J: TRBJ2-1; D: TRBD2; DNA: TGTGCCAGCAGTTTCACTAGCGGGAACTACAATGAGCAGTTCTTC; CDR3: CASSFTSGNYNEQFF
V: TRBV6-1; size: few; J: TRBJ2-3; D: -; DNA: TGTGCCAGCAGCGGGACCTGGACAGATACGCAGTATTTT; CDR3: CASSGTWTDTQYF
V: TRBV3-1; size: -; J: TRBJ2-1; D: TRBD1; DNA: TGTGCCAGCAGTCCTCACGACAGGGATGAGCAGTTCTTC; CDR3: CASSPHDRDEQFF
V: TRBV7-9; size: once; J: TRBJ2-7; D: TRBD2; DNA: TGTGCCAGCAGCTCCCTAGCGGGAGCCTACGAGCAGTACTTC; CDR3: CASSSLAGAYEQYF
V: TRBV15; size: -; J: TRBJ2-1; D: -; DNA: TGTGCCACCAGCAGACCCCGGGACTCCCGATCCTACAATGAGCAGTTCTTC; CDR3: CATSRPRDSRSYNEQFF
V: TRBV11-2; size: -; J: TRBJ2-1; D: -; DNA: TGTGCCAGCAGCTTAGCCCCATGGGGGCAGTTCTTC; CDR3: CASSLAPWGQFF
V: TRBV5-6; size: -; J: TRBJ2-6; D: -; DNA: TGTGCCAGCAGCCCGGAGAGAGTTACTGGGGCCAACGTCCTGACTTTC; CDR3: CASSPERVTGANVLTF
V: TRBV9; size: few; J: TRBJ2-3; D: -; DNA: TGTGCCAGCAGCGGTCCCCTTGAAGATACGCAGTATTTT; CDR3: CASSGPLEDTQYF
V: TRBV5-6; size: -; J: TRBJ1-2; D: -; DNA: TGTGCCAGCAGCTGGATGGACAGTTCCTATGGCTACACCTTC; CDR3: CASSWMDSSYGYTF
V: TRBV4-3; size: -; J: TRBJ2-7; D: -; DNA: TGCGCCAGCAGCCAAGACAGATCCATCTACGAGCAGTACTTC; CDR3: CASSQDRSIYEQYF
V: TRBV25-1; size: few; J: TRBJ2-3; D: TRBD2; DNA: TGTGCCAGCAGAGGGACTAGCGGGAGACCCTCTAGCACAGATACGCAGTATTTT; CDR3: CASRGTSGRPSSTDTQYF
V: TRBV6-2/TRBV6-3; size: -; J: TRBJ2-7; D: TRBD2; DNA: TGTGCCAGCAGTTACTCCGGACTAGCGGGAATCTTAGGCGAGCAGTACTTC; CDR3: CASSYSGLAGILGEQYF
V: TRBV12-3/TRBV12-4; size: -; J: TRBJ2-1; D: -; DNA: TGTGCCAGCAGCCCAAGTGGCGCTGAGCAGTTCTTC; CDR3: CASSPSGAEQFF
V: TRBV27; size: -; J: TRBJ1-6; D: TRBD1; DNA: TGTGCCAGCGCAAGATTGGACAGGGCTAATTCACCCCTCCACTTT; CDR3: CASARLDRANSPLHF
V: TRBV6-2/TRBV6-3; size: few; J: TRBJ2-1; D: -; DNA: TGTGCCAGCAGTTACGGAGGGTTCAAGGAGCAGTTCTTC; CDR3: CASSYGGFKEQFF
V: TRBV9; size: -; J: TRBJ2-1; D: TRBD2; DNA: TGTGCCAGCAGCGTATCCCCCCCTAGTGCTAGCGGGAGTTACAATGAGCAGTTCTTC; CDR3: CASSVSPPSASGSYNEQFF
V: TRBV7-2; size: -; J: TRBJ2-7; D: -; DNA: TGTGCCAGCAGCCGATCCGGAGGAGAGCAGTACTTC; CDR3: CASSRSGGEQYF
V: TRBV10-1; size: few; J: TRBJ2-1; D: TRBD2; DNA: TGCGCCAGCGACCGTCCGGGACTAGCGGGCCTGTCCTACAATGAGCAGTTCTTC; CDR3: CASDRPGLAGLSYNEQFF
V: TRBV10-2; size: few; J: TRBJ1-5; D: -; DNA: TGCGCCAGCAGAGGCGGACCCGCAAGTCAGCCCCAGCATTTT; CDR3: CASRGGPASQPQHF
V: TRBV5-1; size: -; J: TRBJ2-3; D: -; DNA: TGCGCCAGCAGCTTGGATAGCGCCCGCACAGATACGCAGTATTTT; CDR3: CASSLDSARTDTQYF
V: TRBV7-2; size: few; J: TRBJ2-1; D: TRBD2; DNA: TGTGCCAGCAGCCCGAGTGTCGGGAGGGCCAATGAGCAGTTCTTC; CDR3: CASSPSVGRANEQFF